This T cell receptor (beta chain) was documented in a study of blood T cell repertoires in COVID-19. Assay used: immunoSEQ multiplex PCR; TCRdb lists only in-frame clones, some missing. The sample contains 310,000 or so clones, 70% to 90% of which appear only once. Between the trimmed V and J ends, which lost 0 bases and 0 bases, there was a span of 15 bases. CDR1 is SGHVS and CDR2 is FQNEAQ in the germline V gene. This CDR3 is 18 amino acids long. The study assigned cohorts using participant-reported clinical history. This TCR was recovered from a woman in her thirties or forties who had recovered from COVID-19. The chain links TRBV7-8 to TRBJ2-1; possible D gene TRBD2, 7 bases. Sequencing was performed on PBMCs or T cells enriched from blood (not recorded which). Written as DNA, the CDR3 is TGTGCCAGCAGCTTAGCGGGGGGGCGGGGGACCTCCTACAATGAGCAGTTCTTC. Translating it yields CASSLAGGRGTSYNEQFF.